The 16 T cell receptor beta chains presented below share a single source sample, sequenced in a study of blood T cell repertoires in COVID-19 (dated by TCRdb to about 2020). Library preparation used the immunoSEQ multiplex PCR assay. TCRdb provides this immuneACCESS table in a form limited to in-frame rearrangements. Some clones are lacking; in checked studies, under half of them reflect an unresolved V gene, and why the rest are absent is not known. This sample comprises 150,000 to 250,000 clones, 82% of them detected only once. The ten biggest clones cover roughly 10% of the sample. Sequenced material: PBMCs or T cells enriched from blood (not recorded which). These receptors were taken from a man aged 40-55 years who had recovered from COVID-19.

This clone has only a few counts. The chain employs TRBV28 and TRBJ2-5; 8 nucleotides align to TRBD2. The CDR3 spans 18 residues. With V trimmed by 2 bases and J by 4 bases, 15 bases remained unmatched. In germline, CDR1 is MDHEN, CDR2 SYDVKM. CDR3 DNA sequence: TGTGCCAGCAGTTTAAGTAGTAGCGGGATGTCCCTCGGAGAGACCCAGTACTTC. As protein: CASSLSSSGMSLGETQYF. Using reference TRBV28 and TRBJ2-5 for the parts outside the CDR3, the full variable domain is DVKVTQSSRYLVKRTGEKVFLECVQDMDHENMFWYRQDPGLGLRLIYFSYDVKMKEKGDIPEGYSVSREKKERFSLILESASTNQTSMYLCASSLSSSGMSLGETQYFGPGTRLLVL.

The chain employs TRBV5-1 and TRBJ1-1; 11 nucleotides agree with TRBD1. The CDR3 has 14 residues. CDR1 and CDR2 from the germline V gene are SGHRS and YFSETQ. J was trimmed by 6 bases and V by 0 bases; bases with no gene match: 1. The CDR3 DNA follows: TGCGCCAGCAGCTTGGTGGGACAGGGGGCTGAAGCTTTCTTT. Its translation is CASSLVGQGAEAFF. Full variable domain (remainder filled in from reference TRBV5-1 and TRBJ1-1): KAGVTQTPRYLIKTRGQQVTLSCSPISGHRSVSWYQQTPGQGLQFLFEYFSETQRNKGNFPGRFSGRQFSNSRSEMNVSTLELGDSALYLCASSLVGQGAEAFFGQGTRLTVV.

The chain has TRBV9 and TRBJ1-1, with D perhaps matching TRBD1 (6 bases). Trimming cost V 0 bases and J 5 bases, with 11 bases left between them. This CDR3 has 14 amino acids. Germline CDR1 is SGDLS and CDR2 is YYNGEE. CDR3 sequence: CASSVGSQGTEAFF. The CDR3 DNA follows: TGTGCCAGCAGCGTAGGTTCGCAGGGGACTGAAGCTTTCTTT.

The genes are TRBV27 and TRBJ2-3; 8 bases are shared with TRBD2. The germline V gene has CDR1 MNHEY and CDR2 SMNVEV (reference sequence). Trimming cost V 6 bases and J 13 bases; bases outside gene matches: 18. This CDR3 contains 15 residues. In DNA, the CDR3 is TGTGCCAGCAGGCAGACGGGACTAGTAATCGGAAGCGAGTATTTT. It specifies CASRQTGLVIGSEYF.

The chain couples TRBV5-6 to TRBJ2-3; 7 bases fit TRBD2. From germline, CDR1 is SGHDT and CDR2 YYEEEE. The CDR3 spans 16 residues. Trimming cost V 3 bases and J 5 bases; bases outside gene matches: 12. CDR3 in DNA: TGTGCCAGCAGCTCAGGGTGGGGAGGGCCTGAAGATACGCAGTATTTT. It translates to CASSSGWGGPEDTQYF.

This rearrangement joins TRBV4-1 to TRBJ2-5; 7 bases agree with TRBD2. This CDR3 comprises 17 residues. Trimming cost V 0 bases and J 1 base; bases outside gene matches: 8. Per germline, CDR1 MGHRA and CDR2 YSYEKL. CDR3 coding DNA: TGCGCCAGCAGCCAAGACCCCCTAGCGGTCGCCCAAGAGACCCAGTACTTC. It codes for CASSQDPLAVAQETQYF.

V usage is TRBV29-1 and J usage is TRBJ2-3; TRBD1 matches at 7 bases. The germline gives CDR1 SQVTM, CDR2 ANQGSEA. Trimming took 4 bases from V and 2 from J; bases not matched to a gene: 6. The CDR3 extends over 14 amino acids. In DNA, the CDR3 is TGCAGCGTTGGTGACAGGGTTTACACAGATACGCAGTATTTT. Translation gives CSVGDRVYTDTQYF.

The chain joins TRBV28 to TRBJ1-1, with D possibly matching TRBD1 (5 bases). V lost 7 bases and J 4 bases, leaving 16 bases between the germline ends. The CDR3 is 14 residues long. Looked up from germline, CDR1 is MDHEN and CDR2 is SYDVKM. DNA of the CDR3: TGTGCCAGCATCGGGGGTGGATCTACCACTGAAGCTTTCTTT. Residues: CASIGGGSTTEAFF. Using reference TRBV28 and TRBJ1-1 for the parts outside the CDR3, the full variable domain is DVKVTQSSRYLVKRTGEKVFLECVQDMDHENMFWYRQDPGLGLRLIYFSYDVKMKEKGDIPEGYSVSREKKERFSLILESASTNQTSMYLCASIGGGSTTEAFFGQGTRLTVV.

This chain joins TRBV4-1 and TRBJ1-2; 9 bases are a match to TRBD1. Germline V gene data show CDR1 as MGHRA and CDR2 as YSYEKL. The CDR3 has 18 residues. The V and J ends lost 2 bases and 3 bases, in that order; junction bases with no gene match: 13. CDR3: CASSQRSTNRDRDYGYTF. CDR3 nucleotide sequence: TGCGCCAGCAGCCAAAGGTCCACAAACCGGGACAGGGACTATGGCTACACCTTC.

CDR3 loop: CASSGLGQTYEQYF. The CDR3 DNA follows: TGTGCCAGCAGCGGATTGGGACAGACTTACGAGCAGTACTTC. The chain employs TRBV6-2 or TRBV6-3 and TRBJ2-7, with 7 bases that match TRBD1. V was pared by 6 bases and J by 4 bases, with 9 bases of the junction left unmatched. Germline V lookup: CDR1 MNHEY, CDR2 SVGEGT. The CDR3 length is 14 residues.

The genes are TRBV24-1 and TRBJ1-5; 9 bases are shared with TRBD1. From germline, CDR1 is KGHDR and CDR2 SFDVKD. This CDR3 comprises 15 residues. After removal of 4 bases from V and 4 bases from J, the junction contained 4 bases not matched to a gene. In nucleotides, the CDR3 is TGTGCCACCAGTGACACAGGGGGCTATAATCAGCCCCAGCATTTT. It is translated as CATSDTGGYNQPQHF.

This CDR3 is CASSSLPGRGNQPQHF. CDR3 sequence (DNA): TGTGCCAGCAGTTCCCTCCCGGGGAGAGGCAATCAGCCCCAGCATTTT. The chain links TRBV27 to TRBJ1-5; D is uncertain. V gave up 4 bases and J gave up 2 bases, with 15 bases separating them. CDR1 is MNHEY, CDR2 SMNVEV, per germline (reference sequence). The CDR3 is made up of 16 amino acids.

The chain uses TRBV5-8 and TRBJ1-2, with 9 positions matching TRBD1. This CDR3 contains 14 residues. V lost 0 bases, J lost 3 bases, and 0 bases stayed unmatched. CDR1 is SGHTS, CDR2 YDEGEE, per germline. CDR3: CASSLGDRDYGYTF. Here the CDR3 DNA reads TGTGCCAGCAGCTTGGGGGACAGGGACTATGGCTACACCTTC.

This clone was observed a handful of times. This rearrangement joins TRBV19 to TRBJ1-5, with 10 bases lining up with TRBD1. The CDR3 is 16 amino acids. V trimming: 4 bases; J trimming: 5 bases; junction bases outside the gene matches: 8. CDR1 is LNHDA and CDR2 is SQIVND in the germline V gene (reference sequence). The CDR3: CASSNSGTGAYQPQHF. CDR3 DNA: TGTGCCAGTAGTAACTCCGGGACAGGGGCTTATCAGCCCCAGCATTTT.

This clone has more than one count but fewer than ten. The chain uses TRBV10-2 and TRBJ2-1, with a tentative D call TRBD2 (5 bases). Trimming removed 0 bases at V and 4 bases at J, with 16 bases between. Germline CDR1 is WSHSY and CDR2 is SAAADI. The CDR3 is made up of 17 amino acids. CDR3 protein: CASSESTLRELYNEQFF. The CDR3 DNA follows: TGCGCCAGCAGTGAGTCGACTTTGAGGGAGCTGTACAATGAGCAGTTCTTC.

The rearrangement uses TRBV7-9 and TRBJ1-1, with 7 nucleotides matching TRBD1. Germline V CDR1 and CDR2: SEHNR, FQNEAQ (reference sequence). The CDR3 runs 13 residues. J gave up 10 bases and V 3 bases, and 8 bases lay outside the gene matches. The CDR3 sequence is CASSFPGSGGAFF. The CDR3 nucleotides read TGTGCCAGCAGCTTTCCAGGATCAGGGGGAGCTTTCTTT.